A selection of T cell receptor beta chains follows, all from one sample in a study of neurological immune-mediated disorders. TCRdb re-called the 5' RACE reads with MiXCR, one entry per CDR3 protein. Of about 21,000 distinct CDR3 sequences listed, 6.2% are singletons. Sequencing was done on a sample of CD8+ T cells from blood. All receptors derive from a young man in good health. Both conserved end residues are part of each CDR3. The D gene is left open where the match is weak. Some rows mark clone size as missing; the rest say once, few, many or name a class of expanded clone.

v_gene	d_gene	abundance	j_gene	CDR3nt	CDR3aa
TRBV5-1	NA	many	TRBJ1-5	TGCGCCAGCAGCTTGGGGGGCGGAAGCAATCAGCCCCAGCATTTT	CASSLGGGSNQPQHF
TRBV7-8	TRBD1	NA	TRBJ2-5	TGTGCCAGCAGCTTAATTCCTTGGGGACAGGGTTTAGAGACCCAGTACTTC	CASSLIPWGQGLETQYF
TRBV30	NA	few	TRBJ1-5	TGTGCCTGGACTGGAGGGGTTGGTAGCAATCAGCCCCAGCATTTT	CAWTGGVGSNQPQHF
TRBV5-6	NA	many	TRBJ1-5	TGTGCCAGCAGCTTATGGGGTAAAGTCAATCAGCCCCAGCATTTT	CASSLWGKVNQPQHF
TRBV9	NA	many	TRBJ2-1	TGTGCCAGCAGCGTAGCGCAGTACTCCTACAATGAGCAGTTCTTC	CASSVAQYSYNEQFF
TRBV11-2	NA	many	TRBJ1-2	TGTGCCAGCAGCTTCGTAACAGACGATGGCTACACCTTC	CASSFVTDDGYTF
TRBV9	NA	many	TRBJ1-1	TGTGCCAGCAGCGTAGATAGCCGGCGGGAAGCTTTCTTT	CASSVDSRREAFF
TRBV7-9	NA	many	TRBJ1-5	TGTGCCAGCAGCTTAACGGCTTTAGATCAGCCCCAGCATTTT	CASSLTALDQPQHF
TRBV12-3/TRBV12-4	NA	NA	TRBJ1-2	TGTGCCAGCAGTCCGGTCTTGGACTTTGGCTACACCTTC	CASSPVLDFGYTF
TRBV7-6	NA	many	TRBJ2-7	TGTGCCAGCAGCGATGTTTCTTACGAGCAGTACTTC	CASSDVSYEQYF
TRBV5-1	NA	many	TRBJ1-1	NA	CASSFYICSARLAVTEAFF
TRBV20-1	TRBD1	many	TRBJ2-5	TGCAGTGCTTCGGGACAGGGGGCCCCGATCCAAGAGACCCAGTACTTC	CSASGQGAPIQETQYF
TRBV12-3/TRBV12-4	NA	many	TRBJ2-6	TGTGCCAGCAGTTTCCGCACGTCTGGGGCCAACGTCCTGACTTTC	CASSFRTSGANVLTF
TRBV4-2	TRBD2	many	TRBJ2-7	TGTGCCAGCAGCCAGCACGTCCCAGCGGGACTAACCTACGAGCAGTACTTC	CASSQHVPAGLTYEQYF